This T cell receptor beta chain was recovered during a study of spatial heterogeneity in lung cancer. Study-wide context: Beta-chain sequences consistently outnumbered alpha-chain sequences in detection. The correlation between TCR transcript counts in tumor regions and a T cell module score from matched bulk RNA-seq was strong.

A single record per CDR3 protein comes from TCRdb applying MiXCR to the 5' RACE reads. The table includes about 100,000 distinct CDR3 sequences, approximately 4.4% detected once. Germline assignment: CDR1 SGHNT and CDR2 YYREEE (reference sequence). There are 14 residues in the CDR3. Trimming cost V 1 base and J 1 base, with 6 bases left between them. Study-level points and caveats: Higher tumor mutation counts went along with higher counts of expanded intratumoral alpha and beta TCRs. Of tumor T cells, an estimated coverage of around 7% was reached for alpha chains and approximately 14% for beta chains.

Time point here: sample taken at primary tumor resection. Material for sequencing was whole RNA from tumor, nontumor lung or frozen PBMC, left unsorted. This clonotype was detected many times. Its antigen is currently unknown. The receptor's source is a male donor with early-stage non-small cell lung cancer. Here the sequenced sample was lung tumor tissue, taken at surgery. V and J are TRBV5-4 and TRBJ1-3; D gene uncertain. Written as DNA, the CDR3 is TGTGCCAGCAGCTTGTCCCAATCTGGAAACACCATATATTTT. Translation: CASSLSQSGNTIYF.